The 9 T cell receptor beta chains below were found in one sample sequenced in a study of T cell repertoires in cytomegalovirus infection. One entry per CDR3 protein, called by TCRdb with MiXCR from the reads. Of 500,000 or so distinct CDR3 sequences in the sample, about 15% were seen once. The sequenced sample was CD8+ T cells from PBMCs. Receptors originate from a human donor in good health (CMV status not recorded). Some clones in this sample may be carry-over from other donors' samples.

This clonotype was observed a handful of times. The rearrangement links TRBV29-1 to TRBJ2-7; the D gene could be TRBD1 or TRBD2 (5 bases each). Trimming removed 5 bases at V and 1 base at J, with 12 bases between. The CDR3 consists of 13 residues. Germline V CDR1 and CDR2: SQVTM, ANQGSEA. The CDR3: CSVKGPFSYEQYF. In nucleotides, the CDR3 is TGCAGCGTTAAGGGACCTTTTTCCTACGAGCAGTACTTC.

The genes are TRBV4-1 and TRBJ1-5; D unresolved. This CDR3 contains 15 residues. Germline lookup yields CDR1 MGHRA and CDR2 YSYEKL. The V end lost 4 bases, the J end lost 0 bases, and 10 bases lay between the germline ends. CDR3 sequence: CASSRHASSNQPQHF. The CDR3 bases are TGCGCCAGCAGCCGACATGCAAGTAGCAATCAGCCCCAGCATTTT.

As to this clonotype: A much larger clone differs by one base, so this may be a read error. This chain joins TRBV12-3 or TRBV12-4 and TRBJ2-7, with a weak D call TRBD2 (5 bases). The CDR3 runs to 12 residues. Written as DNA, the CDR3 is TGTGCCGTTGGAGACTATTCCTACGAGCCGTACTTC. It specifies CAVGDYSYEPYF.

This clonotype was seen at least ten times. The chain is built from TRBV11-2 and TRBJ1-5; possibly TRBD1 for D (6 bases). V lost 2 bases to trimming and J lost 1 base, with 12 bases between them. From germline, CDR1 is SGHAT and CDR2 FQNNGV. The CDR3 covers 16 residues. The DNA for the CDR3 is TGTGCCAGCAGCTTAAAAGGGGGGGCGAGCAATCAGCCCCAGCATTTT. Encoded protein: CASSLKGGASNQPQHF.

Ten or more counts support this clonotype. This chain links TRBV7-9 with TRBJ1-2; TRBD1 aligns across 8 bases. Germline V gives CDR1 SEHNR, CDR2 FQNEAQ (reference sequence). This CDR3 region has 16 residues. With V trimmed by 5 bases and J by 8 bases, 16 bases remained unmatched. CDR3: CASSPRTGKNLVGYTF. The CDR3 nucleotides are TGTGCCAGCAGCCCTCGGACAGGGAAAAATTTGGTCGGCTACACCTTC.

This chain uses TRBV29-1 with TRBJ2-2; perhaps TRBD2 as D (6 bases). Deletions cut 6 bases from V and 0 bases from J, with 14 bases between. This CDR3 comprises 15 residues. Germline V CDR1 and CDR2: SQVTM, ANQGSEA. The CDR3 DNA reads as TGCAGCGTGGAGGAGGGCCCTCCGAACACCGGGGAGCTGTTTTTT. Protein: CSVEEGPPNTGELFF.

Comments on this clonotype: A single base separates this from a much larger clone, so it may be a read error. The conserved closing phenylalanine or tryptophan is absent in this CDR3, likely reflecting a read error. The V gene is TRBV4-1, the J gene TRBJ1-2; 9 nucleotides align to TRBD1. The CDR3 contains 17 residues. The junction had 6 bases not matched to a gene; V was cut back by 1 base and J by 0 bases. Looked up from germline, CDR1 is MGHRA and CDR2 is YSYEKL. The CDR3 here is CASSQATGGIANYGYTL. CDR3 nucleotide sequence: TGCGCCAGCAGCCAAGCGACAGGGGGGATTGCTAACTATGGCTACACCTTA.

This clonotype was detected ten times or more. The gene calls are TRBV4-1 and TRBJ1-5; unclear D gene. The CDR3 is made up of 17 amino acids. CDR1 is MGHRA, CDR2 YSYEKL, per germline. The V gene lost 0 bases and the J gene lost 2 bases, with 14 bases spanning the gap. CDR3 bases: TGCGCCAGCAGCCAAGATACGGGGAAAAGAGGCAATCAGCCCCAGCATTTT. It is translated as CASSQDTGKRGNQPQHF.

The gene calls are TRBV24-1 and TRBJ2-2; a weak D match, TRBD1 (6 bases). The CDR3 loop spans 15 amino acids. Germline assignment: CDR1 KGHDR and CDR2 SFDVKD. The V end was cut by 5 bases, the J end by 7 bases, with 16 bases between. The CDR3 nucleotides are TGTGCCACCAGTGGGGACACGGTTGGGTTCGGGGAGCTGTTTTTT. Translation: CATSGDTVGFGELFF.